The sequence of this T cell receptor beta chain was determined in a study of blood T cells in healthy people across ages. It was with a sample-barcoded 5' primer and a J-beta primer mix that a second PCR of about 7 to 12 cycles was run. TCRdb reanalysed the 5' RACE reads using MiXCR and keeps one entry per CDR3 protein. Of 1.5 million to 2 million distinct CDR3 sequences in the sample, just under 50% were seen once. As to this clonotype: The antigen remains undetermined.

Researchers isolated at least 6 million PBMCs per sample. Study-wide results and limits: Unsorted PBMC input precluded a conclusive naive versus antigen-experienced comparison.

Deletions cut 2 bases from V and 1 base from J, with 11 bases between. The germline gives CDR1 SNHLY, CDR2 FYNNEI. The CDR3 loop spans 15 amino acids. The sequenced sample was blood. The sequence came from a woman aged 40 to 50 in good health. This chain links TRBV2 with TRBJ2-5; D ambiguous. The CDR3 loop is CASSEQDLRQETQYF. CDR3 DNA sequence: TGTGCCAGCAGTGAACAGGATTTGCGCCAAGAGACCCAGTACTTC. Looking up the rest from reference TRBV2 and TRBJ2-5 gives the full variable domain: EPEVTQTPSHQVTQMGQEVILRCVPISNHLYFYWYRQILGQKVEFLVSFYNNEISEKSEIFDDQFSVERPDGSNFTLKIRSTKLEDSAMYFCASSEQDLRQETQYFGPGTRLLVL.